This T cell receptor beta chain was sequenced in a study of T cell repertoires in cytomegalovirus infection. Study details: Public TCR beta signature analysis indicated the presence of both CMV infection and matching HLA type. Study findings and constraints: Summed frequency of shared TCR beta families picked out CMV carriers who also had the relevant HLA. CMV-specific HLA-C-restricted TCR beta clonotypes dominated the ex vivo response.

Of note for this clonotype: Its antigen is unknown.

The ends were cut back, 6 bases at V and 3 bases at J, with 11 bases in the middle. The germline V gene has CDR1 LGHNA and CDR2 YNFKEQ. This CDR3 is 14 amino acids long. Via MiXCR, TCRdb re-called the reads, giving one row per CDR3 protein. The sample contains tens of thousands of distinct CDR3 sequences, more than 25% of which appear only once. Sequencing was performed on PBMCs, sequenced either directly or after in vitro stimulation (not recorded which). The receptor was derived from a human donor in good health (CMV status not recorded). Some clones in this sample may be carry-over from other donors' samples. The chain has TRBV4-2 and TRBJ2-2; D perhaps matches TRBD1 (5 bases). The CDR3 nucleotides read TGTGCCAGCAGAGTCCAGGGTTACACCGGGGAGCTGTTTTTT. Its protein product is CASRVQGYTGELFF.